A selection of T cell receptor beta chains follows, all from one sample in a study of cytomegalovirus exposure and HLA in healthy donors. The data were produced by immunoSEQ multiplex PCR, yet TCRdb's version contains in-frame clones alone and is incomplete. The data hold roughly 220,000 clones, with roughly four fifths observed a single time. Sample: PBMCs. The receptors shown here come from a woman in her forties in good health and CMV-seronegative. Each CDR3 is given with its conserved first and last residue. A D gene is named only where the DNA matches it firmly. Clone size is given for some rows only: seen once, a few or many times, or a class if the clone is expanded.

clone size	V gene	D gene	J gene	CDR3 DNA	CDR3 protein
.	TRBV10-3	.	TRBJ1-5	TGTGCCATCAGTGGAACAGGCGCAAATCAGCCCCAGCATTTT	CAISGTGANQPQHF
.	TRBV28	TRBD1	TRBJ2-1	TGTGCCAGCAGTTTACAGGGGGTACGAGGGAATGAGCAGTTCTTC	CASSLQGVRGNEQFF
once	TRBV11-3	.	TRBJ2-7	TGTGCCAGCAGCCCGGGAACCTCTTCCTACGAGCAGTACTTC	CASSPGTSSYEQYF
few	TRBV6-1	.	TRBJ2-7	TGTGCCAGCGAGGAGATTAGGGGCAGCTCCTACGAGCAGTACTTC	CASEEIRGSSYEQYF
few	TRBV30	.	TRBJ1-5	TGTGCCTGGAGTGTACGGGGGGATCAGCCCCAGCATTTT	CAWSVRGDQPQHF
.	TRBV5-3	TRBD1	TRBJ1-4	TGTGCCAGAAACTTGAACAGGGGGCGGTCTAATGAAAAACTGTTTTTT	CARNLNRGRSNEKLFF
.	TRBV6-5	.	TRBJ2-1	TGTGCCAGCAGTTACTCGACGAGGGCCTGGGAGGATGAGCAGTTCTTC	CASSYSTRAWEDEQFF
.	TRBV11-2	TRBD1	TRBJ2-7	TGTGCCAGCAGCTTCGGACAGGGCTCCTACGAGCAGTACTTC	CASSFGQGSYEQYF
.	TRBV9	TRBD2	TRBJ2-3	TGTGCCAGCAGTGTCGGGGGGGGAGATACGCAGTATTTT	CASSVGGGDTQYF
.	TRBV19	.	TRBJ1-3	TGTGCCAGTAGTCCTGGAACAGGGTATTCAGGAAACACCATATATTTT	CASSPGTGYSGNTIYF
.	TRBV7-2	.	TRBJ1-2	TGTGTCAGCAGCTTAGCACCCCTAACACAGGGAAGAGCTAACTATGGCTACACCTTC	CVSSLAPLTQGRANYGYTF
once	TRBV30	TRBD2	TRBJ2-7	TGTGCCTGGAGTAAAGGACTAGCGGGATTACCCTACGAGCAGTACTTC	CAWSKGLAGLPYEQYF
.	TRBV11-2	TRBD2	TRBJ2-3	TGTGCCAGCAGCTCTCGACTAGCGGGGGGGAGGAGCACAGATACGCAGTATTTT	CASSSRLAGGRSTDTQYF
once	TRBV15	.	TRBJ2-7	TGTGCCACCAGCACGCCTGGGAGCGGACGGCACGAGCAGTACTTC	CATSTPGSGRHEQYF
.	TRBV30	.	TRBJ2-3	TGTGCCTGGAGTGGGCAAGACACAGATACGCAGTATTTT	CAWSGQDTDTQYF
once	TRBV7-2	.	TRBJ2-7	TGTGCCAGCAGCCTGCCGGGAGACAGAGTCTACGAGCAGTACTTC	CASSLPGDRVYEQYF
.	TRBV5-8	TRBD1	TRBJ1-2	TGTGCCAGCAGCCCGGCTTCCGGGGGACAGCGCTATGGCTACACCTTC	CASSPASGGQRYGYTF
few	TRBV5-1	TRBD2	TRBJ2-1	TGCGCCAGCAGCTTGACTAGCGGGGCCTACAATGAGCAGTTCTTC	CASSLTSGAYNEQFF
.	TRBV6-4	TRBD1	TRBJ2-5	TGTGCCAGCAGCCCCCCGACAGGGAGAGAGACCCAGTACTTC	CASSPPTGRETQYF
.	TRBV9	.	TRBJ1-2	TGTGCCAGCAGCGTAGGTCCTAGTGGGGGCTACACCTTC	CASSVGPSGGYTF
.	TRBV5-1	.	TRBJ1-3	TGCGCCAGCAGGTTAATGGACAGCTACCTCTCTGGAAACACCATATATTTT	CASRLMDSYLSGNTIYF
.	TRBV2	TRBD1	TRBJ2-7	TGTGCCAGCAGCGACAGGGGGGGCTCCTACGAGCAGTACTTC	CASSDRGGSYEQYF
few	TRBV7-2	TRBD1	TRBJ1-6	TGTGCCAGCAGCCGGGACAGAAATTCACCCCTCCACTTT	CASSRDRNSPLHF
.	TRBV7-9	.	TRBJ1-2	TGTGCCAGCACGGGGGGCAGTGGCTATGGCTACACCTTC	CASTGGSGYGYTF
.	TRBV30	TRBD1	TRBJ1-5	TGTGCCTGGAGTATCCAGGGGGATCAGCCCCAGCATTTT	CAWSIQGDQPQHF
.	TRBV30	.	TRBJ2-7	TGTGCCTGGCGCCCCCTTTTGAGGACTTCAAACGAGCAGTACTTC	CAWRPLLRTSNEQYF
.	TRBV7-2	TRBD1	TRBJ2-7	TGTGCCAGCAGCTTTTGGACAGGGGTGAGGAACGAGCAGTACTTC	CASSFWTGVRNEQYF
.	TRBV9	.	TRBJ2-7	TGTGCCAGCAGTTTGGAGGGCTACGAGCAGTACTTC	CASSLEGYEQYF
.	TRBV5-1	TRBD1	TRBJ2-7	TGCGCCAGCAGCTTAACGGGACAGGTCTCCTACGAGCAGTACTTC	CASSLTGQVSYEQYF
.	TRBV7-2	.	TRBJ1-5	TGTGCCAGCAGCTTTGACAGTCTTTATAGCAATCAGCCCCAGCATTTT	CASSFDSLYSNQPQHF
once	TRBV7-2	TRBD1	TRBJ1-1	TGTGCCAGCAGCTTATATATAAATCCGAGGCAGGGGGCAGGTACTGAAGCTTTCTTT	CASSLYINPRQGAGTEAFF
.	TRBV27	.	TRBJ2-2	TGTGCCAGCAGTCGGAGGGGCTACACCGGGGAGCTGTTTTTT	CASSRRGYTGELFF
.	TRBV25-1	.	TRBJ1-4	TGTGCCAGCAGCCGCCTAATACGGGGGGGCGATGAAAAACTGTTTTTT	CASSRLIRGGDEKLFF
few	TRBV7-2	.	TRBJ1-2	TGTGCCAGCAGCTCGAGTAGCGGGGGCTATGGCTACACCTTC	CASSSSSGGYGYTF
.	TRBV6-4	TRBD2	TRBJ2-5	TGTGCCAGCAGTGACAGCGGGGGTCAAGAGACCCAGTACTTC	CASSDSGGQETQYF
.	TRBV5-1	TRBD2	TRBJ2-1	TGCGCCAGCACTGGGACTAGCACACAGTTCTTC	CASTGTSTQFF
once	TRBV19	TRBD1	TRBJ2-6	TGTGCCAGTAGACCGGGACAGGGTTTTATCTCTGGGGCCAACGTCCTGACTTTC	CASRPGQGFISGANVLTF